Sequencing of this T cell receptor beta chain was carried out in a study of cytomegalovirus exposure and HLA in healthy donors (dated by TCRdb to 2016 to 2017). Describing the broader study: An earlier analysis of several hundred of the donors reported more than 250 Gb of sequence data and 100 million to 140 million unique TCR beta sequences from 150 million to 200 million T cells. Across under 500 genotyped donors of the cohort, an average of approximately 220,000 unique TCR beta nucleotide sequences per donor were sequenced, and 15% to 20% of those sequences were non-productive. Typing coverage varied by locus: roughly 620-640 donors for A, B, C, DRB1 and DQB1; roughly 500 for DQA1; more than 600 for DPA1; about 450 for DPB1. In a later analysis, previously published TCR beta repertoires from some 640 donors were re-analyzed and high-resolution HLA genotyping was added so that TCR occurrence patterns could be studied. High-throughput TCR immunosequencing, statistical association of individual TCRs with disease status, and machine learning were combined to predict cytomegalovirus infection status. Along with the approximately 700-subject first cohort, a separate validation cohort of over a hundred different subjects was used. The study was designed to test whether signatures of past pathogen exposure could be identified by cataloging public T cell receptors. A later genetic analysis used genome-wide SNP genotypes for about 65% of the 666 donors, treating that subset as a discovery cohort. Because of strong linkage in the cohort, 5 or 6 DR-DQ haplotypes were treated as single units for association and clustering. All discovery cohort repertoires had been generated using a single sequencing platform. Of the roughly 400 genotyped donors, roughly 80% fell in the genetic ancestry cluster associated with self-reported Caucasian donors. An early release covering roughly 600 HLA-typed donors comprised around 300 gigabases of sequencing data and 85 million to 100 million unique TCR sequences. HLA typing covered class I and class II loci at four-digit resolution. Donor age, sex, ethnicity and CMV serostatus were compiled together with the repertoire data. To decide whether each TCR beta V gene segment behaved as functional or pseudogenic, an earlier analysis of over 500 of the donors relied on high-throughput TCR beta sequencing. Rather than using new phenotypic data, the later analysis identified candidate immune exposures from TCR beta sequences and from how often those sequences occurred across donors. The study profiled the T cell repertoires of hundreds of subjects by immunosequencing and related them to cytomegalovirus serostatus. What the research found in general, with its limitations: An earlier analysis of approximately 590 of the donors showed that most TCR beta V segments appeared in productive rearrangements either about 87% or about 30% of the time, which broadly matched IMGT annotations. Most CMV-associated TCR beta chains appeared to be HLA-restricted in a later analysis, and the HLA associations seemed to be driven largely by CMV exposure. When HLA alleles, especially DR and DQ, strongly co-occurred, attributing TCR associations to individual alleles was difficult. Several of the top co-occurrence clusters appeared to be linked to parvovirus B19, influenza, CMV and Epstein-Barr virus, according to a later analysis. According to the authors, the approach could potentially be generalized to other disease states and immunological phenotypes. A further reported finding was that TCR beta sequences accurately predicted the HLA-A and HLA-B alleles for most subjects in the first cohort. A later genetic analysis associated a missense DCLRE1C variant with V-gene and J-gene trimming of TCR beta chains, and an independent cohort replicated the association. According to a later genetic analysis, donors in an Asian-associated ancestry cluster had fewer N-insertions in productive TCRs than the approximately 610-donor mean. The study gave a list of 150 to 200 TCR beta chains associated with cytomegalovirus. In both the original and validation cohorts, the classifier was reported to diagnose cytomegalovirus status with high specificity and sensitivity. This cohort had only TCR beta chains sequenced, and the lack of alpha or paired-chain data limited which features could be detected. Because HLA typing was missing for some donors at each locus, association tests included only the typed subset. Linkage disequilibrium might explain the correlated functional status among segregating V segments, but an unknown experimental factor could not be excluded. A group of highly shared sequence variants was considered likely to be a technical artifact of the sequencing pipeline. In vitro tests confirmed that a few of the cytomegalovirus-associated TCR beta chains recognize cytomegalovirus antigens. Because counts were too low, roughly 17 rarely observed V segments, including chromosome 9 orphons, were left out of the earlier analysis of 500 to 650 of the donors. Sequencing depth was assumed to be roughly uniform across donors in the presence/absence analyses, though that assumption may not hold. Some IMGT-functional V segments, including TRBV6-2 and TRBV6-3, could not be told apart with the 87-base-pair reads, so those segments were excluded. In a later analysis, TCR association rates were found to vary across HLA loci, with the most associated TCRs seen for DRB1 alleles and the fewest for HLA-C alleles. For the cohort, immune exposure information was limited to CMV serostatus. Most TCR sequences were observed very rarely across donors, whereas some public TCRs were present in many individuals. A later analysis found that HLA-associated TCR beta chains were more clonally expanded and had lower generation probabilities than equally common non-associated chains. Specific HLA alleles were associated with about 17,000 TCR beta sequences at a false discovery rate of 0.05 in a later analysis.

The CDR3 holds 13 amino acids from the cysteine to the phenylalanine. Here the CDR3 DNA is all that survives: 39 bases in frame from base 1. V and J are truncated by 2 bases and 0 bases respectively, leaving an intervening sequence of 4 bases. CDR1 and CDR2 (MGHRA, YSYEKL) derive from the germline V gene. The cohort consisted of approximately 690 healthy bone marrow donors. All cohort members were sampled while nominally healthy, although unrecorded immune exposures were likely present. The donor was CMV seronegative and was included in the group of around 320 seronegative cohort members. A peripheral blood sample was provided by each donor, and peripheral blood mononuclear cells were used for TCR beta sequencing. The Qiagen DNeasy Blood Extraction Kit was used to extract genomic DNA from the blood cell samples. This clone was picked up a small number of times. The specificity of this receptor is unknown. No base-level quality is on record; no much larger clone is a single base apart.

Libraries were constructed by the immunoSEQ multiplex PCR assay. A mixture of 60 forward primers for TCR Vbeta segments and 13 reverse primers for TCR Jbeta segments was used in the multiplex PCR. The CDR3 region of rearranged TCR beta genes was amplified from genomic DNA by a multiplex PCR assay. The amplified TCR beta libraries were sequenced on the Illumina HiSeq System as 87-base-pair reads. The paper's data handling went like this. Across the 670 or so repertoires, a later analysis counted approximately 75 million unique TCR beta chains, 9 million to 14 million of which were shared by at least two donors. To remove PCR and sequencing errors, raw reads were error-corrected and collapsed into unique sequences using a nearest-neighbor algorithm that merged closely related sequences. V, D and J gene segments were assigned by aligning CDR3 sequences to IMGT reference sequences. For a sequence to be retained, at least a six-nucleotide match to both a V gene segment and a J gene segment was required. Rearrangements were classified as productive when the CDR3 lacked stop codons and remained in frame with V and J, and all other rearrangements were classified as non-productive. Following IMGT convention, CDR3 was defined as the stretch from the second conserved V-encoded cysteine up to the conserved J-encoded phenylalanine. The earlier analysis of 587 of the donors excluded sequences that lacked an unambiguous match to a single V gene segment. An earlier analysis of about 590 of the donors classified V segments as functional when productive rearrangements were above 56.7% and as segregating when the standard deviation between donors was above 5%. A statistical classification framework was built for diagnosing cytomegalovirus status from the catalog of TCR beta chain sequences. V and J gene assignment, in a later analysis, came from comparing TCR nucleotide sequences with IMGT/GENE-DB human TR gene sequences. Using the TCRdist pipeline, a later analysis assigned CDR3 sequences along with most-parsimonious VDJ recombination scenarios. In a later analysis, every TCR beta chain was defined by the combination of its CDR3 amino acid sequence and its V-gene family, and reads without a unique V-gene family were dropped. A later analysis removed 550 to 700 highly shared, low-generation-probability nucleotide sequences to deal with suspected cross-contamination and a sequencing artifact. For each public chain, a later analysis derived a clonal expansion index from normalized ranks of inferred template counts within each repertoire. In a later analysis, generation probabilities were computed using a VDJ recombination model fitted to out-of-frame rearrangements, and the results were checked against IGoR. A later analysis scored TCR-TCR, TCR-HLA and TCR-CMV co-occurrence with hypergeometric tests, applying a repertoire-size bias correction to TCR pairs. To estimate false discovery rates, a later analysis permuted the HLA or CMV assignments 20 times. In a later analysis, co-occurring TCRs were grouped with DBSCAN, and TCRdist sequence similarity was added when clustering was performed within HLA-allele-positive subsets. For co-occurrence clustering, repertoires with fewer than 30,000 or more than 120,000 public chains were excluded, along with four to six repertoires with anomalous nucleotide sharing. TCRdb stores this immuneACCESS table with in-frame sequences only. Part of the clones is absent; in the studies checked, under half of the shortfall reflects unresolved V genes, and no reason is known for the rest. Clone size and the V and J calls come from that table; the DNA yielded D and trimming. The sample profile shows around 180,000 clones; over 75% of them were found once. Together, the top ten hold approximately 0.55% of the sample.

This receptor was taken from a woman aged 50 to 65 in good health and CMV-seronegative. The sample consisted of PBMCs. The chain uses TRBV4-1 and TRBJ1-1, with the D gene uncertain. The CDR3 corresponds to CASSQPMNTEAFF. The nucleotide sequence reads TGCGCCAGCAGCCAACCAATGAACACTGAAGCTTTCTTT.